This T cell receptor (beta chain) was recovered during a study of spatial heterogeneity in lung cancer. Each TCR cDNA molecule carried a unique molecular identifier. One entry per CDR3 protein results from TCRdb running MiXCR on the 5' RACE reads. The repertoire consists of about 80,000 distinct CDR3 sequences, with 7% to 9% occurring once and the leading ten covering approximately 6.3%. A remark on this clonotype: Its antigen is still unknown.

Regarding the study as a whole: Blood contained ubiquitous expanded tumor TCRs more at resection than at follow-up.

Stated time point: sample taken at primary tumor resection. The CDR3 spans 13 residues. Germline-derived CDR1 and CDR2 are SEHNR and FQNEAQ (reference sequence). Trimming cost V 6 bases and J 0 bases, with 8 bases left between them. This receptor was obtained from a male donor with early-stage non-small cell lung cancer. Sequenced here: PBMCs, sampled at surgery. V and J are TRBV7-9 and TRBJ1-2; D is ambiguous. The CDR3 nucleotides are TGTGCCAGCAGTCCCAGCTCTAACTATGGCTACACCTTC. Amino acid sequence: CASSPSSNYGYTF.